This entry lists 31 T cell receptor beta chains sequenced from one sample in a study of cytomegalovirus exposure and HLA in healthy donors. Use of 60 Vbeta and 13 Jbeta primers characterized the PCR. Sequenced by immunoSEQ multiplex PCR; TCRdb stores in-frame clones only, minus some. Of 150,000 to 200,000 clones listed, about 82% are singletons. Sequencing was carried out using PBMCs. The receptors shown here come from a woman aged 45-59 years in good health and CMV-seropositive.

The rearrangement links TRBV7-3 to TRBJ2-3; maybe TRBD1 (5 bases). Germline lookup yields CDR1 SGHTA and CDR2 FQGTGA. The CDR3 extends over 14 amino acids. Trimming removed 5 bases from V and 5 bases from J, with 14 bases in between. The CDR3 sequence: CASSANQGVDTQYF. The CDR3 DNA is TGTGCCAGCAGCGCAAACCAGGGTGTAGATACGCAGTATTTT.

This clone has a handful of counts. The V call is TRBV29-1, the J call TRBJ2-3; no firm D call. This CDR3 comprises 12 residues. Per the germline V gene, CDR1 is SQVTM and CDR2 is ANQGSEA. Trimming took off 4 bases at V and 2 bases at J, with 7 bases between the two ends. This chain's CDR3 is CSVGQITDTQYF. As DNA, the CDR3 is TGCAGCGTTGGGCAGATCACAGATACGCAGTATTTT.

The chain combines TRBV6-6 with TRBJ2-1; possible D gene TRBD2, 5 bases. V was trimmed by 7 bases and J by 0 bases, leaving 13 bases between them. Germline V CDR1 and CDR2: MNHNY, SVGAGI (reference sequence). The CDR3 has 15 amino acids. CDR3 DNA: TGTGCCAGCACCTTAGCGCCTAGCTCCTACAATGAGCAGTTCTTC. Amino acids: CASTLAPSSYNEQFF.

V and J are TRBV11-1 and TRBJ2-3; possibly TRBD2 for D (6 bases). The CDR3 is made up of 15 amino acids. Germline-derived CDR1 and CDR2 are SGHAT and FQDESV (reference sequence). Between the trimmed V and J ends, which lost 5 bases and 0 bases, there was a span of 12 bases. CDR3 in amino acids: CASSRDAGSTDTQYF. DNA of the CDR3: TGTGCCAGCAGCCGGGACGCGGGGAGCACAGATACGCAGTATTTT.

This chain uses TRBV7-8 with TRBJ1-2; TRBD1 matches at 7 bases. The CDR3 is 17 residues long. The J segment lost 8 bases and the V segment lost 2 bases, leaving 17 bases of the junction unmatched. Germline-derived CDR1 and CDR2 are SGHVS and FQNEAQ. In DNA form, the CDR3 reads TGTGCCAGCAGCTTATTTATCGCGGTATCCGGGACAGACGGCTACACCTTC. This gives the protein CASSLFIAVSGTDGYTF.

V and J are TRBV7-8 and TRBJ2-6; perhaps TRBD1 as D (6 bases). CDR3 size: 18 residues. V was shortened by 6 bases and J by 3 bases, with 21 bases between the two germline ends. The V gene's germline CDR1 is SGHVS and CDR2 FQNEAQ. The CDR3 DNA sequence: TGTGCCAGCAGACCTAACAGGGTTCTCCGAGATGGGGCCAACGTCCTGACTTTC. Protein: CASRPNRVLRDGANVLTF.

The count of this clone is one. CDR3 in DNA: TGTGCCTGGAGTGCTCGACAGTGGGACGAGCAGTACTTC. This codes for CAWSARQWDEQYF. The genes are TRBV30 and TRBJ2-7; D is possibly TRBD1 (5 bases). The ends were cut back, 1 base at V and 5 bases at J, with 12 bases in the middle. This CDR3 region has 13 residues. Per the germline V gene, CDR1 is GTSNPN and CDR2 is SVGIG (reference sequence). Full variable domain (missing parts from reference TRBV30 and TRBJ2-7): SQTIHQWPATLVQPVGSPLSLECTVEGTSNPNLYWYRQAAGRGLQLLFYSVGIGQISSEVPQNLSASRPQDRQFILSSKKLLLSDSGFYLCAWSARQWDEQYFGPGTRLTVT.

The rearrangement joins TRBV6-6 to TRBJ2-5, with a weak D call TRBD1 (5 bases). Trimming pared 0 bases from V and 2 bases from J, leaving 7 bases between. Germline V gives CDR1 MNHNY, CDR2 SVGAGI (reference sequence). The CDR3 covers 14 residues. The CDR3 DNA follows: TGTGCCAGCAGTTACTCCCACAGGCAAGAGACCCAGTACTTC. Its translation is CASSYSHRQETQYF.

The CDR3 DNA sequence: TGTGCCAGCAGTTTGGGGGGGGTGGGATTCGGTGGTGGCTACACCTTC. Amino acid sequence: CASSLGGVGFGGGYTF. The V gene is TRBV28, the J gene TRBJ1-2; possible D gene TRBD1, 5 bases. CDR1 is MDHEN, CDR2 SYDVKM, per germline. The V gene lost 3 bases and the J gene lost 7 bases, with 21 bases spanning the gap. CDR3 length equals 16 residues.

This chain uses TRBV27 with TRBJ2-1; D perhaps matches TRBD1 (6 bases). CDR1 and CDR2 from the germline V gene are MNHEY and SMNVEV (reference sequence). The CDR3 sequence is 17 residues long. V lost 1 base and J 3 bases, leaving 16 bases between the germline ends. CDR3 protein: CASSLFPRQDLYNEQFF. CDR3 coding DNA: TGTGCCAGCAGTTTATTTCCACGACAGGACCTCTACAATGAGCAGTTCTTC.

The V gene is TRBV27, the J gene TRBJ2-7; 7 bases agree with TRBD1. This CDR3 has 15 residues. Germline trimming cut 4 bases from V and 4 bases from J; bases unmatched to any gene: 10. The germline V gene has CDR1 MNHEY and CDR2 SMNVEV (reference sequence). The CDR3 bases are TGTGCCAGCAGTTACTCAGGGGGTTTTTCGTACGAGCAGTACTTC. It is translated as CASSYSGGFSYEQYF.

Note on this clone: Additional DNA sequences in this sample encode the identical CDR3. The rearrangement joins TRBV18 to TRBJ1-1, with 7 positions matching TRBD1. V was pared by 1 base and J by 2 bases, with 1 base of the junction left unmatched. CDR3 length equals 14 residues. CDR1 KGHSH and CDR2 LQKENI come from the germline V gene. The CDR3 protein is CASSPQGANTEAFF. For the CDR3, the DNA is TGTGCCAGCTCACCACAGGGGGCTAACACTGAAGCTTTCTTT.

Only one count was recorded for this clone. The genes are TRBV6-5 and TRBJ2-1, with 9 bases fitting TRBD2. The CDR3 contains 14 residues. Germline V gene lookup returns CDR1 MNHEY and CDR2 SVGAGI. V dropped 4 bases and J dropped 8; count of bases not matched to a gene: 6. CDR3 in DNA: TGTGCCAGCAGTTCGAGCGGGGGGTTGGATGAGCAGTTCTTC. It encodes CASSSSGGLDEQFF.

CDR3: CASSSYHREAGELFF. In DNA form, the CDR3 reads TGTGCCAGCAGCTCTTATCACAGGGAAGCCGGGGAGCTGTTTTTT. The chain combines TRBV7-6 with TRBJ2-2, with D tentatively TRBD1 (6 bases). This CDR3 region has 15 residues. Looked up from germline, CDR1 is SGHVS and CDR2 is FNYEAQ. V was cut by 4 bases and J by 6 bases, with 15 bases left in between.

V usage is TRBV7-2 and J usage is TRBJ2-7; a possible D gene is TRBD2 (7 bases). V was shortened by 2 bases and J by 6 bases, with 26 bases between the two germline ends. The germline V gene encodes CDR1 SGHTA and CDR2 FQGNSA. CDR3 size: 18 residues. As DNA, the CDR3 is TGTGCCAGCAGCTTAAACCTACAGGGAGGGGGGCTTGTTAGCGAGCAGTACTTC. This encodes CASSLNLQGGGLVSEQYF.

In this sample, this clone turned up once. CDR3 sequence (DNA): TGTGCCAGCAGCATGGGGGGTAGCAATCAGCCCCAGCATTTT. Its protein is CASSMGGSNQPQHF. This chain uses TRBV28 with TRBJ1-5; tentatively, D is TRBD1 (5 bases). V gave up 6 bases and J gave up 0 bases, with 9 bases separating them. Germline V CDR1 and CDR2: MDHEN, SYDVKM. The CDR3 loop spans 14 amino acids.

J is TRBJ2-3 and V is TRBV7-9; 8 nucleotides line up with TRBD2. Germline CDR1 SEHNR, CDR2 FQNEAQ (reference sequence). Losses at the gene ends were 11 bases for V and 4 bases for J; bases not matched to a gene: 11. The CDR3 has 14 amino acids. Here the CDR3 reads CAGGYSGVADTQYF. For the CDR3, the DNA is TGTGCCGGGGGGTATAGCGGGGTAGCAGATACGCAGTATTTT.

V gene TRBV7-2 combines with J gene TRBJ2-4, with TRBD1 identical over 10 bases. This CDR3 spans 19 amino acids. Germline V gene lookup returns CDR1 SGHTA and CDR2 FQGNSA. V gave up 0 bases and J gave up 0 bases; unmatched junction bases: 8. The chain's CDR3 is CASSLAGTGDKIAKNIQYF. In nucleotides, the CDR3 is TGTGCCAGCAGCTTAGCCGGGACAGGGGACAAAATAGCCAAAAACATTCAGTACTTC.

This chain joins TRBV9 and TRBJ2-5; TRBD1 matches at 7 bases. Matching the DNA end better, TRBJ2-7 makes the J call doubtful. Per germline, CDR1 SGDLS and CDR2 YYNGEE. The CDR3 length is 14 residues. The CDR3 DNA reads as TGTGCCAGCAGTGCTCAGGGACAGCTCTACGAGCAGTACTTC. Protein product: CASSAQGQLYEQYF.

The CDR3 loop reads CASSRTLAGQETQYF. CDR3 bases: TGTGCCAGCAGTCGAACACTAGCGGGGCAAGAGACCCAGTACTTC. V is TRBV5-4 and J is TRBJ2-5; the match to TRBD2 covers 10 bases. Trimming removed 5 bases from V and 2 bases from J; junction bases left unmatched: 6. The length of the CDR3 is 15 residues. CDR1 SGHNT and CDR2 YYREEE come from the germline V gene (reference sequence).

V gene TRBV5-5 combines with J gene TRBJ2-7; TRBD1 matches at 9 bases. This CDR3 contains 15 residues. Germline V CDR1 and CDR2: SGHKS, YYEKEE (reference sequence). V lost 3 bases, J lost 2 bases, and 6 bases stayed unmatched. Here the CDR3 reads CASSWDRDRAYEQYF. CDR3 bases: TGTGCCAGCAGCTGGGACAGGGACCGGGCCTACGAGCAGTACTTC. Combining the CDR3 with reference TRBV5-5 and TRBJ2-7 gives the whole variable domain DAGVTQSPTHLIKTRGQQVTLRCSPISGHKSVSWYQQVLGQGPQFIFQYYEKEERGRGNFPDRFSARQFPNYSSELNVNALLLGDSALYLCASSWDRDRAYEQYFGPGTRLTVT.

This clone was seen only once. J is TRBJ2-3 and V is TRBV25-1; 11 positions agree with TRBD2. V shed 3 bases and J 4 bases; nucleotides not matched to a gene: 6. The length of the CDR3 is 16 residues. CDR1 is MGHDK and CDR2 is SYGVNS in the germline V gene. The CDR3, as DNA: TGTGCCAGCAGTGAGGCCCTAGCGGGGGGTTCAGATACGCAGTATTTT. It yields the protein CASSEALAGGSDTQYF.

The chain is built from TRBV4-2 and TRBJ1-4, with D unclear. The CDR3 length is 17 residues. Trimming took 0 bases from V and 8 from J, leaving 19 bases between them. From germline, CDR1 is LGHNA and CDR2 YNFKEQ. As DNA, the CDR3 is TGTGCCAGCAGCCAAGATTGGTCACTCCCGGAGGAAGAAAAACTGTTTTTT. Protein sequence: CASSQDWSLPEEEKLFF.

This clone was found a few times. The chain joins TRBV7-2 to TRBJ2-1, with D unclear. The CDR3 has 13 amino acids. With 2 bases removed from V and 4 bases from J, the gap between germline ends came to 6 bases. The germline gives CDR1 SGHTA, CDR2 FQGNSA. In nucleotides, the CDR3 is TGTGCCAGCAGCTTACCTCTATACAATGAGCAGTTCTTC. Translating gives CASSLPLYNEQFF. Variable domain in full (rest from reference TRBV7-2 and TRBJ2-1): GAGVSQSPSNKVTEKGKDVELRCDPISGHTALYWYRQSLGQGLEFLIYFQGNSAPDKSGLPSDRFSAERTGGSVSTLTIQRTQQEDSAVYLCASSLPLYNEQFFGPGTRLTVL.

The V and J genes are TRBV19 and TRBJ1-5, with D perhaps TRBD1 (6 bases). The ends were cut back, 7 bases at V and 0 bases at J, with 13 bases in the middle. Germline assignment: CDR1 LNHDA and CDR2 SQIVND (reference sequence). The CDR3 sequence is 15 residues long. DNA for the CDR3: TGTGCCAGTATCTCAGGGGACATTAGCAATCAGCCCCAGCATTTT. Amino acid sequence: CASISGDISNQPQHF.

This clone was seen just once. The CDR3 here is CASRPGDSSYEQYF. The CDR3 DNA is TGTGCCAGCAGACCGGGGGACAGCTCCTACGAGCAGTACTTC. The chain uses TRBV27 and TRBJ2-5, with D possibly matching TRBD1 (7 bases). The J call may be mistaken, given a closer DNA end match to TRBJ2-7. The CDR3 contains 14 residues. Germline CDR1 MNHEY, CDR2 SMNVEV (reference sequence).

This rearrangement joins TRBV6-1 to TRBJ1-1; D is possibly TRBD1 (6 bases). V dropped 4 bases and J dropped 2 bases, with 11 bases sitting between them. This CDR3 region has 14 residues. Germline values: CDR1 MNHNS, CDR2 SASEGT. The DNA for the CDR3 is TGTGCCAGCAGTGTTAACAGGGATAACACTGAAGCTTTCTTT. This gives the protein CASSVNRDNTEAFF.

DNA for the CDR3: TGTGCCAGCAGTCCCGGGACAGGGACCATCGAGCAGTACTTC. Protein sequence: CASSPGTGTIEQYF. This chain joins TRBV6-5 and TRBJ2-7; 9 nucleotides agree with TRBD1. Germline lookup yields CDR1 MNHEY and CDR2 SVGAGI. Trimming removed 5 bases from V and 6 bases from J; junction bases left unmatched: 8. CDR3 length equals 14 residues.

J is TRBJ2-5 and V is TRBV7-2; tentatively, D is TRBD2 (5 bases). Looked up from germline, CDR1 is SGHTA and CDR2 is FQGNSA. Trimming left V 5 bases short and J 1 base short, with 14 bases between. The CDR3 runs 15 residues. The CDR3 reads CASSPWWTAQETQYF. CDR3 DNA: TGTGCCAGCAGCCCCTGGTGGACTGCCCAAGAGACCCAGTACTTC.

V usage is TRBV2 and J usage is TRBJ1-6; the D gene is possibly TRBD1 (6 bases). The CDR3 sequence is 15 residues long. V was trimmed by 3 bases and J by 7 bases, leaving 13 bases between them. Germline V lookup: CDR1 SNHLY, CDR2 FYNNEI. This chain's CDR3 is CASSDRDTSNSPLHF. The DNA for the CDR3 is TGTGCCAGCAGTGACCGGGACACATCCAATTCACCCCTCCACTTT.

The genes are TRBV15 and TRBJ2-7, with D possibly TRBD1 on 6 matching bases. The germline CDR1 and CDR2 sequences are LNHNV and YYDKDF (reference sequence). The CDR3 loop spans 13 amino acids. V lost 5 bases, J lost 2 bases, and 10 bases lay in between. The CDR3 sequence is CATSERQAYEQYF. CDR3 DNA: TGTGCCACCAGCGAGAGACAGGCCTACGAGCAGTACTTC.